A selection of T cell receptor beta chains follows, all from one sample in a study of T cell responses to AZD1222 COVID-19 vaccine. The method was immunoSEQ multiplex PCR; TCRdb's version includes in-frame clones alone and lacks a portion of them. The sample includes about 120,000 clones, over 85% of them seen just once. The source material was peripheral blood, sampled on day 0 of AZD1222 vaccination. The source of these receptors is an adult in good health. The CDR3 runs from the conserved cysteine through the conserved F or W. The order of the fields is CDR3 protein, CDR3 DNA, D gene, V gene, clone size, J gene. A D gene is named only where the DNA matches it firmly. Not every row has a clone size; where given, it reads once, few, many or a size class.

CASSVALAGLYEQFF,TGTGCCAGCAGCGTAGCCCTAGCGGGGTTGTATGAGCAGTTCTTC,TRBD2,TRBV9,-,TRBJ2-1
CAWIEGDRGRVNTEAFF,TGTGCCTGGATTGAGGGTGACAGGGGGAGAGTGAACACTGAAGCTTTCTTT,TRBD1,TRBV30,few,TRBJ1-1
CAISEIPTSDGSPLHF,TGTGCCATCAGTGAGATCCCGACATCTGACGGCTCACCCCTCCACTTT,-,TRBV10-3,-,TRBJ1-6
CASTQQGQPQHF,TGTGCCAGTACACAACAGGGGCAGCCCCAGCATTTT,TRBD1,TRBV19,-,TRBJ1-5
CASSRSWGGDTQYF,TGTGCCAGCAGCCGCTCTTGGGGGGGTGATACGCAGTATTTT,TRBD2,TRBV7-2,-,TRBJ2-3
CASSELAGEADTQYF,TGTGCCAGCAGTGAACTAGCGGGGGAAGCGGATACGCAGTATTTT,TRBD2,TRBV6-4,-,TRBJ2-3
CASRGPGGGTNEKLFF,TGTGCCAGCAGAGGCCCAGGGGGCGGGACTAATGAAAAACTGTTTTTT,TRBD1,TRBV2,-,TRBJ1-4
CASSPQQGAGNTIYF,TGTGCCAGCAGCCCCCAGCAGGGGGCTGGAAACACCATATATTTT,TRBD1,TRBV3-1/TRBV3-2,-,TRBJ1-3
CASSVPSLRERATGELFF,TGTGCCAGCAGCGTGCCCTCTTTGCGGGAGCGGGCCACCGGGGAGCTGTTTTTT,TRBD2,TRBV9,few,TRBJ2-2
CASSHRALGNTIYF,TGTGCCAGCAGCCATAGGGCGCTAGGAAACACCATATATTTT,-,TRBV9,-,TRBJ1-3
CASSEGQPDGYTF,TGTGCCAGCAGTGAGGGACAGCCTGATGGCTACACCTTC,TRBD1,TRBV2,-,TRBJ1-2
CASSLSGISGANVLTF,TGTGCCAGCAGCTTGTCCGGGATCTCTGGGGCCAACGTCCTGACTTTC,-,TRBV11-1,few,TRBJ2-6
CSASLAGAKNIQYF,TGCAGTGCTAGTCTAGCGGGAGCCAAAAACATTCAGTACTTC,TRBD2,TRBV20-1,-,TRBJ2-4
CASIRTGDYYGYTF,TGTGCCAGCATTAGGACAGGGGATTACTATGGCTACACCTTC,TRBD1,TRBV6-5,-,TRBJ1-2
CATNGQAPLGSEETQYF,TGTGCCACCAACGGCCAGGCGCCGCTTGGATCTGAAGAGACCCAGTACTTC,-,TRBV24-1,-,TRBJ2-5
CSATRPGALHF,TGCAGTGCTACACGCCCAGGGGCCCTCCACTTT,-,TRBV20-1,-,TRBJ1-6
CSAITKGQTYGYTF,TGCAGCGCCATAACTAAGGGACAGACCTATGGCTACACCTTC,TRBD1,TRBV29-1,-,TRBJ1-2
CASSYYRGANYGYTF,TGTGCCAGCAGTTACTACAGGGGCGCTAACTATGGCTACACCTTC,TRBD1,TRBV6-5,few,TRBJ1-2
CASSEGLAEIYEQYF,TGTGCCAGCAGTGAAGGTCTAGCGGAGATCTACGAGCAGTACTTC,TRBD2,TRBV6-1,-,TRBJ2-7
CASSEPGTATNEKLFF,TGCGCCAGCAGTGAGCCAGGGACAGCAACTAATGAAAAACTGTTTTTT,TRBD1,TRBV10-1,-,TRBJ1-4
CARGTINTEAFF,TGTGCCCGAGGGACCATAAACACTGAAGCTTTCTTT,-,TRBV28,-,TRBJ1-1
CASSFGTVSDTQYF,TGCGCCAGCAGCTTCGGGACAGTTAGCGATACGCAGTATTTT,TRBD1,TRBV5-1,-,TRBJ2-3
CASSQGLLNTEAFF,TGCGCCAGCAGCCAAGGACTGCTAAACACTGAAGCTTTCTTT,-,TRBV4-1,-,TRBJ1-1
CASSQGTSGANTGELFF,TGTGCCAGCAGCCAAGGGACTAGCGGGGCGAACACCGGGGAGCTGTTTTTT,TRBD2,TRBV4-2,-,TRBJ2-2
CASSLDRQAAIEQYF,TGTGCCAGCAGCTTAGATAGACAGGCTGCGATCGAGCAGTACTTC,-,TRBV11-2,-,TRBJ2-7
CASSSAYRSYEQYF,TGTGCCAGCAGTTCGGCATATAGATCCTACGAGCAGTACTTC,-,TRBV6-5,-,TRBJ2-7
CASSESGGDTEAFF,TGCGCCAGCAGTGAGTCGGGAGGGGACACTGAAGCTTTCTTT,-,TRBV10-2,-,TRBJ1-1
CASSPVAPDSLSSYNSPLHF,TGTGCCAGCAGCCCCGTGGCCCCTGACAGCCTCAGCTCCTATAATTCACCCCTCCACTTT,-,TRBV3-1/TRBV3-2,-,TRBJ1-6
CASSISPTFDQPQHF,TGTGCCAGTAGTATCTCCCCGACTTTCGATCAGCCCCAGCATTTT,-,TRBV19,-,TRBJ1-5
CSVRDYGKDSPLHF,TGCAGCGTTCGCGATTATGGGAAGGATTCACCCCTCCACTTT,-,TRBV29-1,-,TRBJ1-6
CASSSPWATTYEQYF,TGTGCCAGCAGCTCGCCGTGGGCGACGACCTACGAGCAGTACTTC,-,TRBV7-8,-,TRBJ2-7